Listed below are T cell receptor beta chains from one sample, sequenced in a study of blood T cells in healthy people across ages. TCRdb re-called the 5' RACE reads with MiXCR, one entry per CDR3 protein. The sample shows some 1.1 million distinct CDR3 sequences, 35% to 40% of them seen only once. What was sequenced was blood. The receptors were sampled from a man between 18 and 35 years old in good health. Each CDR3 is given without its conserved first and last residue. A D gene is named only where the DNA matches it firmly.

D gene	V gene	J gene	CDR3 length	CDR3 protein
NA	TRBV12-3/TRBV12-4	TRBJ2-1	10	ASRRGRTEQF
TRBD2	TRBV9	TRBJ2-3	13	ASGQTSGATDTQY
NA	TRBV10-3	TRBJ1-1	10	ATGSVNTEAF
NA	TRBV7-9	TRBJ1-2	12	ASRSSRRADGYT
NA	TRBV20-1	TRBJ1-4	15	SASFSPLGGTNEKLF
NA	TRBV4-1	TRBJ2-5	11	ASSQFRVETQY
TRBD1	TRBV20-1	TRBJ1-2	12	SARPGTGGYGYT
NA	TRBV9	TRBJ2-5	13	ASSVGLPPYNEQY
TRBD1	TRBV6-1	TRBJ2-7	12	ASSEMDRVYEQY
TRBD1	TRBV7-6	TRBJ2-7	13	ASSFRDRNLNEQY